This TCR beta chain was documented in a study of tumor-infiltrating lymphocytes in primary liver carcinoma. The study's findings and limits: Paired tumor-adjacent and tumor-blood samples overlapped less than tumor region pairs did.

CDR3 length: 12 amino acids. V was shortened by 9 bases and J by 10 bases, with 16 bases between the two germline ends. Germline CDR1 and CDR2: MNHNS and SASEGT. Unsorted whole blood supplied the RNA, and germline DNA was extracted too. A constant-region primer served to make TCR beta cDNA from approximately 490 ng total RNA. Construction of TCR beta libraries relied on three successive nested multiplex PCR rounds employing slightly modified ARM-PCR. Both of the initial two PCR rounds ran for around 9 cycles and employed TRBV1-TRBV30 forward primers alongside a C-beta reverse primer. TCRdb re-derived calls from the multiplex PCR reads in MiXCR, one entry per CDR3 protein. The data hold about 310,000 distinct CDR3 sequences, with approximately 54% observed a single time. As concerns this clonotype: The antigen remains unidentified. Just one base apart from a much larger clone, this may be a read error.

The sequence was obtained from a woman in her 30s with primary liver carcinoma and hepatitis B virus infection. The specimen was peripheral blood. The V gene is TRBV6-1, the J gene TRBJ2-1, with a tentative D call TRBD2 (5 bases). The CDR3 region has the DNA TGTGCCAGGAGGGAAACTAGGAACGAGCAGTTCTTC. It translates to CARRETRNEQFF.